This TCR beta chain was obtained from a study of metastatic and nonmetastatic thyroid tumors (TCRdb year 2020). General notes on the study: For patients with malignant and with benign thyroid disease, the researchers compared repertoires between peripheral blood samples and tumor or nodule tissue samples. The paper as a whole reports these results and caveats: In both blood and tumor samples, TCR beta diversity was reported to be significantly higher in malignant tumors than in benign nodules.

The CDR3, from cysteine to phenylalanine, totals 16 residues. Here the CDR3 DNA is all that survives: 48 bases in frame from base 1. Taken from the germline V gene (reference sequence), the CDR1 and CDR2 loops are DFQATT and SNEGSKA. V lost 0 bases and J lost 0 bases, and the count of bases not matched to a germline gene is 5. No patient had received any treatment before thyroid surgery. Using T-cell receptor beta sequencing, the researchers looked back retrospectively at clinical samples from patients, gathered between about 2011 and 2019. As regards this clone: Its target antigen remains unknown. Per-base quality was not reported, and no clone a single base away is much larger than it.

Receptor amplification or capture employed PCR. Instrument used: Illumina HiSeq 4000. The TCR beta-chain CDR3 region of each patient was profiled by high-throughput sequencing. Regarding the original processing steps: A classifier to discriminate distant-metastatic papillary thyroid cancer patients was built from CDR3 differences across clinicopathological groups. The Shannon index was used to assess repertoire diversity, and the Morisita-Horn index was used to assess tumor-blood repertoire similarity. TCRdb redid the processing of the public reads, applying fastp at Q25 and MiXCR, and retained in-frame beta chains. Clone size and V and J calls follow TCRdb, not the original study. Across this sample there are some 15,000 clones, with about 24% seen only once. The ten top clones hold roughly 7% of the sample.

The sequence was obtained from a female donor with papillary thyroid cancer or a benign thyroid nodule (not recorded which). Some clones in this sample may be carry-over from other donors' samples. In this chain, TRBV20-1 is recombined with TRBJ2-1; a stretch of 7 junction bases matches TRBD2. Sequenced: adjacent normal tissue. The DNA sequence is given as TGCAGTGCTAGAGATCATCTAGCGGCCTCCTACAATGAGCAGTTCTTC. Its coded protein is CSARDHLAASYNEQFF.